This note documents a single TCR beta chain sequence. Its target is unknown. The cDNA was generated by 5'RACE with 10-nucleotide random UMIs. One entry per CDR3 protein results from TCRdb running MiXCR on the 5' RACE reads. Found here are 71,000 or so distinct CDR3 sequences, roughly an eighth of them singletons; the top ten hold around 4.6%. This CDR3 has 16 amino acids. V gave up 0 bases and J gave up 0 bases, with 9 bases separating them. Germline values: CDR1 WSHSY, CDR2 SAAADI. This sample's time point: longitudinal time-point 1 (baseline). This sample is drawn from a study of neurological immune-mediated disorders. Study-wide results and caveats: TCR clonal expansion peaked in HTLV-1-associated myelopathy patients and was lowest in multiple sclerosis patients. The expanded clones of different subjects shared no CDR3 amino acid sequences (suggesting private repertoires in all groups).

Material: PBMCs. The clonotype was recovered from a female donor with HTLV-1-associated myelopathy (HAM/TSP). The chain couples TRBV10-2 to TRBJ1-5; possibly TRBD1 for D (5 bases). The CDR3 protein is CASSESGVTSNQPQHF. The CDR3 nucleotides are TGCGCCAGCAGTGAGTCGGGGGTTACTAGCAATCAGCCCCAGCATTTT.